What follows are 8 T cell receptor beta chains derived from one specimen sequenced in a study of CD8 T cells in Susac syndrome. Random hexamers were used to reverse transcribe 0.5 to 1 ug of RNA. TCRdb re-derived calls from the immunoSEQ multiplex PCR reads in MiXCR, one entry per CDR3 protein. Of hundreds of thousands of distinct CDR3 sequences listed, 93% are singletons. The sample taken for sequencing was CD4+ T cells from PBMCs. These receptors originate from a human donor with multiple sclerosis.

This chain links TRBV27 with TRBJ2-7, with 8 positions matching TRBD1. CDR1 and CDR2 from the germline V gene are MNHEY and SMNVEV (reference sequence). The CDR3 has 16 residues. The ends lost 4 bases at V and 6 bases at J; junction bases unmatched: 14. This CDR3 is CASSSRTGPPPREQYV. The CDR3 coding sequence is TGTGCCAGCAGTTCCCGGACAGGGCCCCCCCCTCGCGAGCAGTACGTC.

V gene TRBV20-1 combines with J gene TRBJ1-5, with D possibly TRBD1 on 6 matching bases. Germline CDR1 is DFQATT and CDR2 is SNEGSKA (reference sequence). This CDR3 has 13 amino acids. V was shortened by 5 bases and J by 4 bases, with 12 bases between the two germline ends. The CDR3 sequence: CSAPIQGNQPQHF. The DNA of the CDR3 is TGCAGTGCTCCGATACAGGGAAATCAGCCCCAGCATTTT.

J is TRBJ1-1 and V is TRBV29-1; no reliable D call. CDR3 size: 13 residues. The V end was cut by 7 bases, the J end by 5 bases, with 17 bases between. Germline CDR1 is SQVTM and CDR2 is ANQGSEA. CDR3 DNA: TGCAGCGCCCCACGGGAGGGAAGGACTGAAGCTTTCTTT. Translating gives CSAPREGRTEAFF.

This clonotype was detected once. This sequence joins TRBV6-1 and TRBJ2-7, with TRBD2 identical over 14 bases. The CDR3 is 16 residues long. V dropped 7 bases and J dropped 3; count of bases not matched to a gene: 8. Germline CDR1 is MNHNS and CDR2 is SASEGT. The CDR3: CASKATSGRVIYEQYV. The CDR3 DNA reads as TGTGCCAGCAAGGCGACTAGCGGGAGGGTTATCTACGAGCAGTACGTC.

This clonotype was detected only a few times. The chain recombines TRBV28 with TRBJ2-2, with D unclear. The CDR3 runs 13 residues. The germline gives CDR1 MDHEN, CDR2 SYDVKM. V shed 2 bases and J shed 3 bases, with 4 bases lying between them. As DNA, the CDR3 is TGTGCCAGCAGTTTAAGGGACACCGGGGAGCTGTTTTTT. Protein sequence: CASSLRDTGELFF.

V is TRBV3-1 and J is TRBJ2-1; perhaps TRBD1 as D (6 bases). Germline CDR1 is LGHDT and CDR2 is YNNKEL (reference sequence). CDR3 length: 15 residues. V was shortened by 0 bases and J by 7 bases, with 13 bases between the two germline ends. CDR3 nucleotides: TGTGCCAGCAGCCAAGATCCCGGGACACCTAATGAGCAGTTCTTC. Protein: CASSQDPGTPNEQFF.

This chain uses TRBV19 with TRBJ2-6, with 7 nucleotides matching TRBD1. This CDR3 has 18 amino acids. The germline V gene encodes CDR1 LNHDA and CDR2 SQIVND (reference sequence). V shed 6 bases, J shed 0 bases, and the junction held 11 bases outside the gene matches. CDR3 in DNA: TGTGCCAGTAGCCTGGGACAGACCAAAATCTCTGGGGCCAACGTCCTGACTTTC. Translation: CASSLGQTKISGANVLTF. The full variable domain, with the rest looked up from reference TRBV19 and TRBJ2-6, is DGGITQSPKYLFRKEGQNVTLSCEQNLNHDAMYWYRQDPGQGLRLIYYSQIVNDFQKGDIAEGYSVSREKKESFPLTVTSAQKNPTAFYLCASSLGQTKISGANVLTFGAGSRLTVL.

This clonotype was seen just once. This chain uses TRBV30 with TRBJ2-5; D is ambiguous. This CDR3 spans 12 amino acids. Trimming pared 1 base from V and 5 bases from J, leaving 8 bases between. Germline assignment: CDR1 GTSNPN and CDR2 SVGIG (reference sequence). CDR3 loop: CAWSELGETQYF. The CDR3 bases are TGTGCCTGGAGTGAGCTAGGGGAGACCCAGTACTTC.